This T cell receptor (beta chain) was sequenced in a study of technical replicates of blood from several donors. The CDR3 runs to 15 residues. The V segment lost 3 bases and the J segment 3 bases; nucleotides outside the gene matches: 7. The germline gives CDR1 GTSNPN, CDR2 SVGIG (reference sequence). Profiled with immunoSEQ multiplex PCR; TCRdb holds only in-frame clones, not every one. The repertoire holds some 49,000 clones, with 92% as singletons. What was sequenced was PBMCs. The rearrangement links TRBV30 to TRBJ2-5; 10 bases agree with TRBD2. This clonotype was sampled from a human donor in good health. Some clones in this sample may be carry-over from other donors' samples. The DNA of the CDR3 is TGTGCCTGGAGCGCCGGACTAGCGGTAAAAGAGACCCAGTACTTC. Translated, it gives CAWSAGLAVKETQYF.